One and the same sample provided the 14 T cell receptor beta chains below, sequenced in a study of T cells in Graves' hyperthyroidism and ophthalmopathy. RNA transcripts yielded amplified TCR beta CDR3 regions. The TCR CDR3 was amplified in a first-round RT-PCR using the HTBI primer set. TCRdb re-derived calls from the multiplex PCR reads in MiXCR, one entry per CDR3 protein. The sample lists a few hundred thousand distinct CDR3 sequences; roughly 15% were seen once. Sequenced input: blood. Receptors were obtained from a woman aged 18-35 years with Graves' hyperthyroidism.

This clonotype was seen many times. This chain's CDR3 is CASSYGTGSGNTIYF. DNA for the CDR3: TGTGCCAGCAGTTACGGGACAGGGTCTGGAAACACCATATATTTT. The chain has TRBV6-5 and TRBJ1-3, with 9 bases identical to TRBD1. The CDR3 is made up of 15 amino acids. Germline CDR1 is MNHEY and CDR2 is SVGAGI. V lost 2 bases to trimming and J lost 1 base; unmatched junction nucleotides: 0.

This clonotype was counted between two and nine times. The chain carries TRBV29-1 and TRBJ1-5; 9 nucleotides line up with TRBD1. The CDR3 totals 14 residues. The germline V gene has CDR1 SQVTM and CDR2 ANQGSEA. Trimming cost V 6 bases and J 2 bases; bases outside gene matches: 5. CDR3 amino acids: CSVSQGAGNQPQHF. CDR3 nucleotide sequence: TGCAGCGTATCACAGGGGGCCGGCAATCAGCCCCAGCATTTT.

This clonotype turned up a few times. The gene calls are TRBV7-9 and TRBJ1-1; D is uncertain. The V and J ends lost 0 bases and 1 base respectively, with 6 bases between them. This CDR3 is built from 14 residues. Germline CDR1 SEHNR, CDR2 FQNEAQ (reference sequence). CDR3 DNA: TGTGCCAGCAGCTTAGCATTCGGGAACACTGAAGCTTTCTTT. It yields the protein CASSLAFGNTEAFF.

The chain recombines TRBV4-1 with TRBJ2-3; 7 nucleotides agree with TRBD1. Germline CDR1 reads MGHRA; CDR2 reads YSYEKL. V gave up 1 base and J gave up 5 bases; unmatched junction bases: 9. The CDR3 is made up of 16 amino acids. CDR3 in amino acids: CASSQVETGLGDTQYF. The DNA for the CDR3 is TGCGCCAGCAGCCAAGTGGAGACAGGGCTAGGAGATACGCAGTATTTT.

The table lists this clonotype with a few counts. The chain carries TRBV29-1 and TRBJ1-1; 7 nucleotides line up with TRBD1. The CDR3 runs to 14 residues. V dropped 5 bases and J dropped 5; count of bases not matched to a gene: 11. The V gene's germline CDR1 is SQVTM and CDR2 ANQGSEA. The CDR3 region is CSVKGPGGETEAFF. The CDR3 bases are TGCAGCGTTAAAGGGCCAGGGGGTGAGACTGAAGCTTTCTTT.

This clonotype was seen just once. The V gene is TRBV19, the J gene TRBJ2-4; the D is unclear. The CDR3 contains 13 residues. From germline, CDR1 is LNHDA and CDR2 SQIVND (reference sequence). Trimming stripped 5 bases from V and 0 bases from J, with 5 bases between. CDR3 bases: TGTGCCAGTAGTTTCCTAGCCAAAAACATTCAGTACTTC. This encodes CASSFLAKNIQYF.

The chain has TRBV5-5 and TRBJ1-3; no clear D gene. Germline values: CDR1 SGHKS, CDR2 YYEKEE (reference sequence). V was trimmed by 2 bases and J by 0 bases, leaving 9 bases between them. The CDR3 is 15 residues long. This CDR3 is CASSLGTISGNTIYF. Written as DNA, the CDR3 is TGTGCCAGCAGCTTAGGCACGATCTCTGGAAACACCATATATTTT.

The rearrangement joins TRBV7-2 to TRBJ2-3; 10 bases match TRBD1. CDR1 and CDR2 (germline): SGHTA, FQGNSA. This CDR3 region has 15 residues. V lost 5 bases to trimming and J lost 5 bases; unmatched junction nucleotides: 7. The CDR3 DNA sequence: TGTGCCAGCAGCCCGGGACAGGGGAGAGGAGATACGCAGTATTTT. As protein: CASSPGQGRGDTQYF.

This rearrangement joins TRBV29-1 to TRBJ2-1; 14 nucleotides align to TRBD2. Trimming at V came to 6 bases and at J to 6 bases, leaving 4 bases not matched to a gene. This CDR3 is built from 14 residues. Germline V gene data show CDR1 as SQVTM and CDR2 as ANQGSEA. CDR3: CSVATSGRVNEQFF. In DNA, the CDR3 is TGCAGCGTCGCGACTAGCGGGAGGGTCAATGAGCAGTTCTTC.

The J gene is TRBJ2-1, the V gene TRBV28, with D unclear. The CDR3 is made up of 14 amino acids. Germline-derived CDR1 and CDR2 are MDHEN and SYDVKM. The ends were cut back, 8 bases at V and 1 base at J, with 12 bases in the middle. The CDR3 coding sequence is TGTGCCAGCGTTTCGGCGAGTTCCTACAATGAGCAGTTCTTC. It codes for CASVSASSYNEQFF.

This clonotype was observed many times. V gene TRBV2 combines with J gene TRBJ2-3; tentative D call: TRBD2 (5 bases). V shed 3 bases and J shed 6 bases, with 7 bases lying between them. This CDR3 has 12 amino acids. Germline-derived CDR1 and CDR2 are SNHLY and FYNNEI. In nucleotides, the CDR3 is TGTGCCAGCAGTGACCAGCGGGATACGCAGTATTTT. Protein product: CASSDQRDTQYF.

The chain recombines TRBV27 with TRBJ2-3, with D unclear. The CDR3 is 15 amino acids. Germline lookup yields CDR1 MNHEY and CDR2 SMNVEV (reference sequence). V was cut by 3 bases and J by 3 bases, with 13 bases left in between. The CDR3 DNA follows: TGTGCCAGCAGTTTCCGGTTCACTCGGACAGATACGCAGTATTTT. Translation gives CASSFRFTRTDTQYF.

The chain joins TRBV5-1 to TRBJ2-3; D is possibly TRBD1 or TRBD2 (6 bases each). Deletions cut 4 bases from V and 5 bases from J, with 14 bases between. The CDR3 length is 14 residues. Germline CDR1 reads SGHRS; CDR2 reads YFSETQ. The CDR3 loop reads CASSEQGGIDTQYF. The CDR3 coding sequence is TGCGCCAGCAGCGAACAGGGCGGGATAGATACGCAGTATTTT.

The genes are TRBV29-1 and TRBJ1-2; D is possibly TRBD1 (5 bases). V lost 3 bases and J 4 bases, leaving 33 bases between the germline ends. Germline V gene data show CDR1 as SQVTM and CDR2 as ANQGSEA. The CDR3 is 20 amino acids. DNA of the CDR3: TGCAGCGTTGAGTTGCGCGGGGGTAGAGGGTCGCGGACGGGTGCCTATGGCTACACCTTC. This codes for CSVELRGGRGSRTGAYGYTF.